This T cell receptor beta chain was recovered during a study of radiation and T cells in renal cell carcinoma. Regarding this clone: Its antigen is as yet unknown.

Sequencing used immunoSEQ multiplex PCR; TCRdb keeps in-frame clones, though not all of them. The profile covers approximately 5,700 clones, with roughly two thirds appearing a single time and 25% to 30% taken by the ten largest. Study results and caveats: Intratumoral heterogeneity was not captured in these approximately 1 g regions. Irradiated tumors held more dominant CDR3 motifs than control tumors.

Germline values: CDR1 GTSNPN, CDR2 SVGIG (reference sequence). This CDR3 has 11 amino acids. Treatment of the sample: treatment-naive control, cytoreductive nephrectomy. Control samples are tumors resected by cytoreductive nephrectomy without prior radiation. The sequenced sample was tumor tissue, obtained from a patient whose treatment was nephrectomy without radiotherapy. The rearrangement links TRBV30 to TRBJ1-2; D is unclear. The sequence was collected from a human donor with renal cell carcinoma. CDR3 DNA sequence: TGTGCTGGGAGAGGCGGCTATGGCTACACCTTC. Protein: CAGRGGYGYTF.